This record covers a single TCR beta chain. Ten or more counts support this clonotype. Its binding antigen is unknown. Within one base of it there is no much larger clone, and no base qualities were kept. This record comes from a study of chronic HIV infection and antiretroviral therapy (dated by TCRdb to the mid-2010s). The method was 5' RACE. Reads for this sample came from an Illumina MiSeq. TCRdb took the public reads, trimmed them with fastp at Q25, ran MiXCR for clone calling and kept in-frame beta chains. Every CDR3 protein is listed once, alongside the most common genes and DNA of its rows. This sample is represented by 39,000 or so distinct CDR3 sequences; 8.2% of them were singletons. In total, the top ten clones hold over 2.5% of the sample. V was cut back by 4 bases and J by 0 bases, leaving a gap of 16 bases between them. CDR1 and CDR2 (LNHDA, SQIVND) derive from the germline V gene (reference sequence). From the cysteine up to the phenylalanine, the CDR3 has a length of 17 residues. CDR3 DNA only is kept here, 51 bases in frame from base 1.

This receptor chain uses TRBV19 and TRBJ2-1, with no confident D gene call. This receptor was taken from an adult who had HIV and had not received antiretroviral therapy, or was an uninfected healthy control (not recorded which). The sequenced material came from peripheral blood. The nucleotides are TGTGCCAGTAGTAGCGATCATTCCAGGAGCTCCTACAATGAGCAGTTCTTC. Translated, it reads CASSSDHSRSSYNEQFF.